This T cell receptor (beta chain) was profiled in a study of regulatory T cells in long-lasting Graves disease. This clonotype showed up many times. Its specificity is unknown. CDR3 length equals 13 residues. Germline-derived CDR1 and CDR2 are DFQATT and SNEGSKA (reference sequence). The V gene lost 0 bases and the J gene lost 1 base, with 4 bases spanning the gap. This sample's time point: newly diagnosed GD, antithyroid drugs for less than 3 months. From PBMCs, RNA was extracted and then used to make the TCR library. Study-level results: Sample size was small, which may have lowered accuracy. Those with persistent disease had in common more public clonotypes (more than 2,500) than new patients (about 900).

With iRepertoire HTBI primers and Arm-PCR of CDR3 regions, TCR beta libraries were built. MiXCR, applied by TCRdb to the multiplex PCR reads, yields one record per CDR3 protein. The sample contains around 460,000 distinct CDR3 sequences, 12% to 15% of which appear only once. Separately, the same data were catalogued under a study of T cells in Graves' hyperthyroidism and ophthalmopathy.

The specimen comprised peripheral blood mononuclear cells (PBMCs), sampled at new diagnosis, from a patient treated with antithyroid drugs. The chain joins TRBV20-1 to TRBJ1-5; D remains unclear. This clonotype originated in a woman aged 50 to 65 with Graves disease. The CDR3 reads CSARDQSNQPQHF. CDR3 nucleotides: TGCAGTGCTAGAGACCAGAGCAATCAGCCCCAGCATTTT.